The 2 T cell receptor beta chains given below trace back to one sample, sequenced in a study of blood T cell repertoires in COVID-19. Libraries were prepared by immunoSEQ multiplex PCR; TCRdb keeps only in-frame clonotypes and omits some of them. Of 150,000 to 190,000 clones in the sample, more than 65% were seen once. The sequenced material came from peripheral blood. Receptors originate from a woman aged 50 to 60 with acute or convalescent COVID-19.

This sequence joins TRBV5-8 and TRBJ1-2; D is possibly TRBD1 (5 bases). The CDR3 covers 14 residues. Germline assignment: CDR1 SGHTS and CDR2 YDEGEE. Trimming took 2 bases from V and 3 from J, leaving 11 bases between them. For the CDR3, the DNA is TGTGCCAGCAGCTTTTCAGGGCATGACTATGGCTACACCTTC. Its protein product is CASSFSGHDYGYTF.

The chain uses TRBV2 and TRBJ1-1; D gene unclear. There are 13 residues in the CDR3. V lost 8 bases to trimming and J lost 0 bases, with 10 bases between them. Germline V gene lookup returns CDR1 SNHLY and CDR2 FYNNEI. The CDR3: CASGNTVNTEAFF. The CDR3 nucleotides read TGTGCCAGCGGCAACACCGTGAACACTGAAGCTTTCTTT.